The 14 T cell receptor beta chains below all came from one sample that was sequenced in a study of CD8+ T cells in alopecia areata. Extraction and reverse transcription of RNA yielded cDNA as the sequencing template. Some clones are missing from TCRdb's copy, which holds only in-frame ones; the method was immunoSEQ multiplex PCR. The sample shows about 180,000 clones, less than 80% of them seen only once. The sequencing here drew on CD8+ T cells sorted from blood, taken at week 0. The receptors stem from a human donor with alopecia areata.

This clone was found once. CDR3 nucleotide sequence: TGTGCCAGCAGCCAAGAGCAGTCTCTGGGAGAGACCCAGTACTTC. This translates into CASSQEQSLGETQYF. The chain recombines TRBV4-2 with TRBJ2-5; D ambiguous. The germline CDR1 and CDR2 sequences are LGHNA and YNFKEQ. This CDR3 contains 15 residues. V was shortened by 0 bases and J by 4 bases, with 12 bases between the two germline ends.

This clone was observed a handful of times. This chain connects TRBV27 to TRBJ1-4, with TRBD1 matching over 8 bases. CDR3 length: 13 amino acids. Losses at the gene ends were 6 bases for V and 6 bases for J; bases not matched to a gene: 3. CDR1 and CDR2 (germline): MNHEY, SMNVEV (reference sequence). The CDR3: CASRTGVDEKLFF. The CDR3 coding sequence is TGTGCCAGCAGGACAGGGGTGGATGAAAAACTGTTTTTT.

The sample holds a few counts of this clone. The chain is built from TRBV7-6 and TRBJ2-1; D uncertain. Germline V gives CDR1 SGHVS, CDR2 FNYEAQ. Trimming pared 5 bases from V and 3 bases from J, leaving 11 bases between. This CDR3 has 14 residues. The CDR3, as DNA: TGTGCCAGCAGCCCATTCTCGAACTACAATGAGCAGTTCTTC. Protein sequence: CASSPFSNYNEQFF.

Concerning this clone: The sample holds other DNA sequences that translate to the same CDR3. CDR3 region: CSAEEETQYF. CDR3 nucleotides: TGCAGTGCCGAGGAGGAGACCCAGTACTTC. This chain links TRBV20-1 with TRBJ2-5; no firm D call. This CDR3 is built from 10 residues. Germline V gives CDR1 DFQATT, CDR2 SNEGSKA (reference sequence). V lost 6 bases to trimming and J lost 5 bases, with 7 bases between them.

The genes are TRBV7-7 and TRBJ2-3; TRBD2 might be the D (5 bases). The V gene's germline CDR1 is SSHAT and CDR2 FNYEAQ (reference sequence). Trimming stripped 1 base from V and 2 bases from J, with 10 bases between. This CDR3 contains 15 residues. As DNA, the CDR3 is TGTGCCAGCAGCTTAGTCCTAGCAGACACAGATACGCAGTATTTT. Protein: CASSLVLADTDTQYF.

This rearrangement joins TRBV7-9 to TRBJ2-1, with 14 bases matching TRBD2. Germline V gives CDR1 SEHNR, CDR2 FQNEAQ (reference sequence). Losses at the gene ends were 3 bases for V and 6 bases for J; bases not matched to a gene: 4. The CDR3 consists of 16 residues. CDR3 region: CASSFRLAGGLNEQFF. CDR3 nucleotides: TGTGCCAGCAGCTTCCGACTAGCGGGGGGGCTCAATGAGCAGTTCTTC.

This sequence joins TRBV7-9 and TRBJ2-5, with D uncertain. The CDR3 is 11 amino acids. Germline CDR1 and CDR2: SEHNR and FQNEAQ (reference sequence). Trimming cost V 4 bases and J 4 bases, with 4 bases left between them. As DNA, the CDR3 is TGTGCCAGCAGCTCCGGAGAGACCCAGTACTTC. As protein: CASSSGETQYF.

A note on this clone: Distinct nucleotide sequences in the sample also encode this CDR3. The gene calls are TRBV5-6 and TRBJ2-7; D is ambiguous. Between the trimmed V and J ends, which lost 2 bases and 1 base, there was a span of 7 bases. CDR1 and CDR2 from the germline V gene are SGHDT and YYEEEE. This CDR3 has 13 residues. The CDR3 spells CASSFGRSYEQYF. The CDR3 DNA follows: TGTGCCAGCAGCTTCGGACGGTCCTACGAGCAGTACTTC.

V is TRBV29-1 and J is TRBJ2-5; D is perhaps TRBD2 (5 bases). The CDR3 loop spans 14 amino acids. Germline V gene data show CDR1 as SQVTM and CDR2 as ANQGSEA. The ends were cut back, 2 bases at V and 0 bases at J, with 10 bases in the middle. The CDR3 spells CSVELPGYQETQYF. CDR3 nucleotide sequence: TGCAGCGTTGAATTACCGGGGTACCAAGAGACCCAGTACTTC.

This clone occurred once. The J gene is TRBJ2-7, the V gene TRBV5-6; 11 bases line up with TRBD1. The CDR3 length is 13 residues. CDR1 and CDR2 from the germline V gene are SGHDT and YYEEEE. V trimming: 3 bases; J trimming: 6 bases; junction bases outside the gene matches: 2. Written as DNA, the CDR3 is TGTGCCAGCAGCTCCGGGACAGGGGGCGAGCAGTACTTC. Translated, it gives CASSSGTGGEQYF. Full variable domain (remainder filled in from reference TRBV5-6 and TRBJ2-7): DAGVTQSPTHLIKTRGQQVTLRCSPKSGHDTVSWYQQALGQGPQFIFQYYEEEERQRGNFPDRFSGHQFPNYSSELNVNALLLGDSALYLCASSSGTGGEQYFGPGTRLTVT.

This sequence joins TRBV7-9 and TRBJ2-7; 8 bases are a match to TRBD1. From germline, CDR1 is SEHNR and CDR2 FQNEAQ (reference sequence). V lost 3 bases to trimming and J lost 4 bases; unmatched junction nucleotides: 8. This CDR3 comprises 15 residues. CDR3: CASSLGPGTGYEQYF. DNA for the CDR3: TGTGCCAGCAGCTTGGGTCCCGGGACAGGATACGAGCAGTACTTC.

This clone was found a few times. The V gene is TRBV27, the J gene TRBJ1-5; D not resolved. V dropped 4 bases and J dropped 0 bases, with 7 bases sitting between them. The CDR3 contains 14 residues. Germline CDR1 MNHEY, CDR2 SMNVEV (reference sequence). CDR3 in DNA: TGTGCCAGCAGTTCCCGAATTAGCAATCAGCCCCAGCATTTT. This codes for CASSSRISNQPQHF.

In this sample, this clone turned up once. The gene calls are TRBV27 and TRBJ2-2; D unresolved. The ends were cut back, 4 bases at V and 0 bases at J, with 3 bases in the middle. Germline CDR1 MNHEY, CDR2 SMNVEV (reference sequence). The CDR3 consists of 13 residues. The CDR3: CASSYANTGELFF. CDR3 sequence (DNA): TGTGCCAGCAGTTACGCGAACACCGGGGAGCTGTTTTTT.

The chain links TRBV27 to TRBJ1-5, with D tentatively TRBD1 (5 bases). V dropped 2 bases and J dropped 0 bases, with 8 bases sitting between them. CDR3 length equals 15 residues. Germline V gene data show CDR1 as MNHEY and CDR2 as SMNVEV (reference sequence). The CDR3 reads CASSLVGVSNQPQHF. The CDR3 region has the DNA TGTGCCAGCAGTTTAGTGGGGGTTAGCAATCAGCCCCAGCATTTT.